Listed below are T cell receptor beta chains from one sample, sequenced in a study of radiation and T cells in renal cell carcinoma. Libraries were prepared by immunoSEQ multiplex PCR; TCRdb keeps only in-frame clonotypes and omits some of them. There are 70,000 to 80,000 clones in the sample; just over 85% occur only once, and about 22% lies in the top ten. Material: blood, obtained from a patient whose treatment included radiotherapy and nephrectomy. These receptors originate from a woman in her forties or fifties with renal cell carcinoma. Each CDR3 is given with its conserved first and last residue. Fields, in order: V gene, D gene, CDR3 length, J gene, clone size, CDR3 protein, CDR3 DNA. D genes are given only for firm matches. Size tells how often a clone was seen (once, few, many) or the class of an expanded clone, and some rows leave it out.

V: TRBV6-6
D: .
length: 15
J: TRBJ1-5
size: .
CDR3: CASRPQGYTDQPQHF
DNA: TGTGCCAGCAGGCCACAAGGATATACCGATCAGCCCCAGCATTTT

V: TRBV7-2
D: TRBD1
length: 15
J: TRBJ2-1
size: .
CDR3: CASRRQGFSYNEQFF
DNA: TGTGCCAGCAGAAGACAGGGATTCTCCTACAATGAGCAGTTCTTC

V: TRBV5-1
D: TRBD1
length: 19
J: TRBJ2-5
size: few
CDR3: CASSTKGQTLSLRWKTQYF
DNA: TGCGCCAGCAGCACCAAGGGACAGACTCTAAGTCTCCGATGGAAGACCCAGTACTTC

V: TRBV7-6
D: .
length: 13
J: TRBJ2-3
size: .
CDR3: CASSPSGADTQYF
DNA: TGTGCCAGCAGCCCCTCAGGCGCGGATACGCAGTATTTT

V: TRBV21-1
D: .
length: 17
J: TRBJ2-7
size: .
CDR3: CASSKKGVTGFTYEQYF
DNA: TGTGCCAGCAGCAAAAAGGGGGTGACAGGATTCACCTACGAGCAGTACTTC

V: TRBV28
D: .
length: 15
J: TRBJ2-7
size: .
CDR3: CASSLGASGGGEQYF
DNA: TGTGCCAGCAGTCTTGGGGCATCCGGGGGAGGCGAGCAGTACTTC

V: TRBV28
D: .
length: 11
J: TRBJ1-1
size: .
CDR3: CASSLSRRAFF
DNA: TGTGCCAGCAGTTTATCCAGGAGGGCTTTCTTT

V: TRBV7-2
D: TRBD2
length: 16
J: TRBJ2-7
size: .
CDR3: CASSPGASGATYEQYF
DNA: TGTGCCAGCAGTCCAGGGGCTAGCGGGGCGACCTACGAGCAGTACTTC

V: TRBV10-1
D: .
length: 14
J: TRBJ2-7
size: .
CDR3: CASSEGTQAYEQYF
DNA: TGCGCCAGCAGTGAGGGCACACAGGCCTACGAGCAGTACTTC

V: TRBV7-2
D: .
length: 16
J: TRBJ1-5
size: .
CDR3: CASSLNILGGNQPQHF
DNA: TGTGCCAGCAGCTTAAATATCTTGGGGGGCAATCAGCCCCAGCATTTT

V: TRBV4-1
D: .
length: 17
J: TRBJ2-7
size: .
CDR3: CASSQDRRGGTSYEQYF
DNA: TGCGCCAGCAGCCAAGATCGTCGTGGGGGGACAAGCTACGAGCAGTACTTC

V: TRBV5-1
D: .
length: 14
J: TRBJ1-1
size: few
CDR3: CASSEAGGSTEAFF
DNA: TGCGCCAGCAGTGAAGCAGGCGGATCTACTGAAGCTTTCTTT

V: TRBV4-1
D: .
length: 15
J: TRBJ1-2
size: .
CDR3: CASSPLQGGDYGYTF
DNA: TGCGCCAGCAGCCCGCTCCAGGGTGGGGACTATGGCTACACCTTC

V: TRBV4-2
D: TRBD1
length: 19
J: TRBJ2-6
size: .
CDR3: CASSQPGQGAFSGANVLTF
DNA: TGTGCCAGCAGCCAACCGGGACAGGGGGCGTTCTCTGGGGCCAACGTCCTGACTTTC

V: TRBV5-4
D: .
length: 12
J: TRBJ1-2
size: few
CDR3: CASSLGADGYTF
DNA: TGTGCCAGCAGCTTGGGAGCGGATGGCTACACCTTC

V: TRBV6-4
D: TRBD2
length: 15
J: TRBJ2-3
size: medium-sized
CDR3: CASSVTSDVQDTQYF
DNA: TGTGCCAGCAGTGTTACTAGCGACGTGCAAGATACGCAGTATTTT

V: TRBV2
D: .
length: 13
J: TRBJ2-2
size: once
CDR3: CASSPRTAGELFF
DNA: TGTGCCAGCAGTCCTAGAACGGCCGGGGAGCTGTTTTTT

V: TRBV19
D: TRBD1
length: 16
J: TRBJ1-1
size: few
CDR3: CASRMRTGVVEVEAFF
DNA: TGTGCCAGTAGGATGCGGACAGGGGTTGTAGAGGTTGAAGCTTTCTTT

V: TRBV2
D: .
length: 14
J: TRBJ2-3
size: once
CDR3: CASSGLDRADTQYF
DNA: TGTGCCAGCAGTGGACTAGATCGTGCAGATACGCAGTATTTT

V: TRBV5-6
D: .
length: 13
J: TRBJ2-5
size: .
CDR3: CASRLDGGETQYF
DNA: TGTGCCAGCCGGTTGGACGGAGGAGAGACCCAGTACTTC

V: TRBV7-2
D: .
length: 13
J: TRBJ1-2
size: few
CDR3: CASSLAQGNGYTF
DNA: TGTGCCAGCAGCTTAGCCCAAGGAAACGGCTACACCTTC

V: TRBV4-3
D: .
length: 13
J: TRBJ2-1
size: .
CDR3: CASSQDPWSDQFF
DNA: TGCGCCAGCAGCCAAGATCCCTGGAGCGATCAGTTCTTC

V: TRBV28
D: .
length: 16
J: TRBJ2-2
size: .
CDR3: CASSYTRDLSPGELFF
DNA: TGTGCCAGCAGTTACACTCGGGACCTAAGTCCCGGGGAGCTGTTTTTT

V: TRBV4-3
D: .
length: 15
J: TRBJ1-3
size: .
CDR3: CASSQDSLPGNTIYF
DNA: TGCGCCAGCAGCCAAGATTCGTTACCTGGAAACACCATATATTTT

V: TRBV19
D: TRBD1
length: 17
J: TRBJ1-5
size: few
CDR3: CASSSLDRVLSNQPQHF
DNA: TGTGCCAGTAGTTCCCTGGACAGGGTTCTTAGCAATCAGCCCCAGCATTTT

V: TRBV7-2
D: .
length: 14
J: TRBJ1-2
size: .
CDR3: CASSLVAQGRGYTF
DNA: TGTGCCAGCAGCTTAGTCGCCCAGGGCAGGGGCTACACCTTC

V: TRBV10-3
D: .
length: 14
J: TRBJ2-2
size: .
CDR3: CAISITEYTGELFF
DNA: TGTGCCATCAGTATCACAGAGTACACCGGGGAGCTGTTTTTT

V: TRBV15
D: .
length: 15
J: TRBJ1-5
size: .
CDR3: CATSPRVNSNQPQHF
DNA: TGTGCCACCAGCCCCAGGGTCAATAGCAATCAGCCCCAGCATTTT

V: TRBV7-6
D: TRBD2
length: 14
J: TRBJ2-7
size: .
CDR3: CASSRGGLYVEQYF
DNA: TGTGCCAGCAGCCGGGGGGGTCTCTACGTAGAGCAGTACTTC

V: TRBV7-2
D: .
length: 16
J: TRBJ2-2
size: .
CDR3: CASSLIAGWDTGELFF
DNA: TGTGCCAGCAGCTTAATAGCAGGGTGGGACACCGGGGAGCTGTTTTTT

V: TRBV9
D: .
length: 15
J: TRBJ2-1
size: .
CDR3: CASSVDGYHYNEQFF
DNA: TGTGCCAGCAGCGTAGATGGCTATCACTACAATGAGCAGTTCTTC

V: TRBV5-5
D: .
length: 13
J: TRBJ1-2
size: .
CDR3: CASSFLINYGYTF
DNA: TGTGCCAGCAGCTTCCTGATTAACTATGGCTACACCTTC

V: TRBV7-9
D: .
length: 15
J: TRBJ2-2
size: .
CDR3: CASSLRAAGTGELFF
DNA: TGTGCCAGCAGCTTAAGGGCCGCGGGGACCGGGGAGCTGTTTTTT

V: TRBV6-5
D: TRBD2
length: 13
J: TRBJ2-7
size: .
CDR3: CASSYSRLAGPDF
DNA: TGTGCCAGCAGTTACTCGAGGCTAGCGGGCCCGGATTTC

V: TRBV15
D: .
length: 13
J: TRBJ2-3
size: .
CDR3: CATSRDYTDTQYF
DNA: TGTGCCACCAGCAGAGACTACACAGATACGCAGTATTTT

V: TRBV5-6
D: .
length: 13
J: TRBJ1-2
size: .
CDR3: CASSRPAGRGYTF
DNA: TGTGCCAGCAGCCGTCCGGCGGGTCGTGGCTACACCTTC

V: TRBV4-2
D: TRBD1
length: 15
J: TRBJ2-5
size: .
CDR3: CASSQEGGGRETQYF
DNA: TGTGCCAGCAGCCAAGAAGGGGGCGGAAGGGAGACCCAGTACTTC

V: TRBV27
D: .
length: 13
J: TRBJ2-1
size: .
CDR3: CASSFAVAEYQFF
DNA: TGTGCCAGCAGTTTCGCGGTTGCGGAGTACCAGTTCTTC